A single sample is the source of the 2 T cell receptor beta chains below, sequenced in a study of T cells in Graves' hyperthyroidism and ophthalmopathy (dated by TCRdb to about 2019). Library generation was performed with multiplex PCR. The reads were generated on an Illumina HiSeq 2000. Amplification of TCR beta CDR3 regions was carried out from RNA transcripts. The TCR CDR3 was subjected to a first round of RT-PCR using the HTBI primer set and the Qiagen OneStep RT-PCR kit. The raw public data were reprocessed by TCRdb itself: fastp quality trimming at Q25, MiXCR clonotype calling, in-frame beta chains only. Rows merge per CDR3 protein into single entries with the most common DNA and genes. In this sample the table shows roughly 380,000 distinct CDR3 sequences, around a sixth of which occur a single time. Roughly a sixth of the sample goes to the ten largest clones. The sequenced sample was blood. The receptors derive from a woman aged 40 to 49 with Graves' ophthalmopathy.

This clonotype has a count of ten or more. The CDR3 DNA sequence: TGTGCCATCAGTGGCAGACACACCGGGGAGCTGTTTTTT. Translated: CAISGRHTGELFF. The chain employs TRBV10-3 and TRBJ2-2; no clear D gene. The CDR3 spans 13 residues. Per the germline V gene, CDR1 is ENHRY and CDR2 is SYGVKD. V was clipped by 4 bases and J by 3 bases, with 6 bases between them.

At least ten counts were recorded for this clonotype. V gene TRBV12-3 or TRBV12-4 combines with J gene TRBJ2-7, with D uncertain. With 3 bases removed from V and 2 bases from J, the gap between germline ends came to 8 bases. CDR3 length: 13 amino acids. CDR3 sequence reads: CASSFRDTYEQYF. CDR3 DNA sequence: TGTGCCAGCAGTTTTAGGGATACCTACGAGCAGTACTTC.